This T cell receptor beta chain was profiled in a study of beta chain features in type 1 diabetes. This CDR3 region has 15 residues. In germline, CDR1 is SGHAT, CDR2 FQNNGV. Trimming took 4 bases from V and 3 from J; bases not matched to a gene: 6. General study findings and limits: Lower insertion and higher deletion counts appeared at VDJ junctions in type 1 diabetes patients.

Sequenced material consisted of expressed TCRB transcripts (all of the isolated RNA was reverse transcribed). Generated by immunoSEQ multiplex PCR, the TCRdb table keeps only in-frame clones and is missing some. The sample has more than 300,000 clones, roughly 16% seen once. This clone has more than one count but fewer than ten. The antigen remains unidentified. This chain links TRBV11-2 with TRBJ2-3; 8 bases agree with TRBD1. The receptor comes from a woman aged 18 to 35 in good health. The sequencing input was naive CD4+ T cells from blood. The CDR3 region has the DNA TGTGCCAGCAGCTGGGGCAGGGGGCGGACAGATACGCAGTATTTT. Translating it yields CASSWGRGRTDTQYF.